The 9 T cell receptor beta chains below were found in one sample sequenced in a study of blood T cell repertoires in COVID-19. Only in-frame clones appear in the TCRdb table, and some are missing; sequencing was by immunoSEQ multiplex PCR. The sample lists 200,000 to 300,000 clones; 75% to 85% were seen once. The sequencing input was peripheral blood. Receptors were obtained from a man between 50 and 59 years old with COVID-19, enrolled during active disease.

The J gene is TRBJ2-2, the V gene TRBV3-1 (or the pseudogene TRBV3-2), with D possibly TRBD2 on 5 matching bases. The CDR3 contains 13 residues. Germline CDR1 and CDR2: LGHDT and YNNKEL (reference sequence). The V and J ends lost 5 bases and 10 bases respectively, with 14 bases between them. The CDR3 protein is CASSDSVYLELFF. In nucleotides, the CDR3 is TGTGCCAGCAGCGATAGCGTATATTTGGAGCTGTTTTTT.

This clone showed up just once. The chain carries TRBV6-1 and TRBJ1-4; D perhaps matches TRBD1 (6 bases). The CDR3 runs 16 residues. The germline CDR1 and CDR2 sequences are MNHNS and SASEGT. V shed 1 base and J shed 3 bases, with 12 bases lying between them. CDR3 loop: CASSEGRTVANEKLFF. In DNA, the CDR3 is TGTGCCAGCAGTGAAGGTCGGACAGTTGCTAATGAAAAACTGTTTTTT.

The chain recombines TRBV4-2 with TRBJ1-1; D not resolved. The V end lost 5 bases, the J end lost 3 bases, and 13 bases lay between the germline ends. CDR1 LGHNA and CDR2 YNFKEQ come from the germline V gene. The CDR3 is 14 amino acids. The chain's CDR3 is CASSGGAWDTEAFF. As DNA, the CDR3 is TGTGCCAGCAGCGGAGGAGCGTGGGACACTGAAGCTTTCTTT.

V gene TRBV5-1 combines with J gene TRBJ1-5; D unresolved. Trimming cost V 0 bases and J 4 bases, with 5 bases left between them. The CDR3 runs 13 residues. Germline loops: CDR1 SGHRS, CDR2 YFSETQ. DNA for the CDR3: TGCGCCAGCAGCTTGGACAGAAATCAGCCCCAGCATTTT. Translated: CASSLDRNQPQHF.

This clone was observed a handful of times. The rearrangement joins TRBV12-3 or TRBV12-4 to TRBJ1-5; D remains unclear. The CDR3 runs 12 residues. Trimming shortened V by 2 bases and J by 6 bases, and 5 bases separated the two germline ends. The CDR3, as DNA: TGTGCCAGCAGTTTAAACGGTCAGCCCCAGCATTTT. It translates to CASSLNGQPQHF.

This chain uses TRBV18 with TRBJ1-1, with D unresolved. The germline V and J ends were trimmed by 3 bases and 6 bases, with 11 bases remaining between them. The CDR3 totals 13 residues. Germline CDR1 and CDR2: KGHSH and LQKENI. The CDR3 DNA sequence: TGTGCCAGCTCACCCCCGGGAGGACCTGAAGCTTTCTTT. It yields the protein CASSPPGGPEAFF.

This clone showed up just once. The chain carries TRBV5-6 and TRBJ2-3; 13 positions match TRBD2. The CDR3 is 16 residues long. V lost 4 bases, J lost 2 bases, and 4 bases stayed unmatched. Germline assignment: CDR1 SGHDT and CDR2 YYEEEE. The CDR3 here is CASSPGTSGATDTQYF. The CDR3, as DNA: TGTGCCAGCAGCCCCGGGACTAGCGGGGCCACAGATACGCAGTATTTT. The whole variable domain, filled in from reference TRBV5-6 and TRBJ2-3, reads DAGVTQSPTHLIKTRGQQVTLRCSPKSGHDTVSWYQQALGQGPQFIFQYYEEEERQRGNFPDRFSGHQFPNYSSELNVNALLLGDSALYLCASSPGTSGATDTQYFGPGTRLTVL.

In regard to this clone: This specimen includes other DNA sequences encoding the same CDR3. The chain recombines TRBV11-2 with TRBJ2-1; 9 positions agree with TRBD1. The germline V gene encodes CDR1 SGHAT and CDR2 FQNNGV. This CDR3 comprises 15 residues. The trim removed 3 bases at V and 1 base at J, leaving 1 base unmatched. Here the CDR3 reads CASSFGTGSYNEQFF. The CDR3 DNA is TGTGCCAGCAGCTTCGGGACAGGGTCCTACAATGAGCAGTTCTTC.

The V gene is TRBV30, the J gene TRBJ2-7, with 9 bases matching TRBD1. Germline CDR1 GTSNPN, CDR2 SVGIG (reference sequence). The CDR3 spans 15 residues. Losses at the gene ends were 3 bases for V and 5 bases for J; bases not matched to a gene: 11. CDR3 sequence reads: CAWRYRGRSLHEQYF. In DNA, the CDR3 is TGTGCCTGGAGGTACAGGGGGCGTTCTCTCCACGAGCAGTACTTC.